What follows describes a single T cell receptor beta chain. There are 15 residues in the CDR3. The data originate from a study of blood T cell repertoires in COVID-19. The repertoire was sequenced with immunoSEQ multiplex PCR; TCRdb's copy has only in-frame clones and lacks some. Of 250,000 to 350,000 clones in the sample, 83% were seen once. The source material was peripheral blood. V and J are TRBV21-1 and TRBJ2-1; the table calls TRBD2, which could not be checked here. TRBV21-1 constitutes a pseudogene. The sequence derives from a woman in her 50s with acute or convalescent COVID-19. CDR3 in amino acids: CASRTRAGGNNEQFF. The CDR3 DNA reads as TGTGCCAGCAGGACCCGAGCGGGCGGGAACAATGAGCAGTTCTTC.